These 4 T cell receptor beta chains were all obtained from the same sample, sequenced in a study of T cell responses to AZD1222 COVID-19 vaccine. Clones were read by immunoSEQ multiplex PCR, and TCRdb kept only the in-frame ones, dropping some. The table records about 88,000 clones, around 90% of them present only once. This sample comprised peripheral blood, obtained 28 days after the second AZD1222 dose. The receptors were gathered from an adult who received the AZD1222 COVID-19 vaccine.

The CDR3 spells CASSRDTAYEQYF. CDR3 DNA sequence: TGTGCCAGCAGCAGGGACACCGCCTACGAGCAGTACTTC. The chain links TRBV5-4 to TRBJ2-7, with D tentatively TRBD1 (6 bases). Trimming took 4 bases from V and 2 from J, leaving 10 bases between them. Germline V gene sequence: CDR1 SGHNT, CDR2 YYREEE (reference sequence). The CDR3 loop spans 13 amino acids.

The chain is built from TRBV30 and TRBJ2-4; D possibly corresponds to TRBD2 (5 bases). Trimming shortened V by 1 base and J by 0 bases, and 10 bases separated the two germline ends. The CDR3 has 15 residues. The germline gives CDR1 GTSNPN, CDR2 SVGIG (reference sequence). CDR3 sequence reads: CAWSGGFQAKNIQYF. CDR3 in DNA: TGTGCCTGGAGTGGCGGGTTCCAAGCCAAAAACATTCAGTACTTC.

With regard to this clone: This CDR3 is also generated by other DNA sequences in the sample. CDR3 amino acids: CASSLGSGAGNTIYF. Written as DNA, the CDR3 is TGTGCCAGCAGCCTGGGATCGGGAGCTGGAAACACCATATATTTT. This chain connects TRBV5-4 to TRBJ1-3; D remains ambiguous. The V gene's germline CDR1 is SGHNT and CDR2 YYREEE (reference sequence). The V end lost 4 bases, the J end lost 2 bases, and 13 bases lay between the germline ends. The CDR3 consists of 15 residues. The full variable domain, completed using reference TRBV5-4 and TRBJ1-3, is ETGVTQSPTHLIKTRGQQVTLRCSSQSGHNTVSWYQQALGQGPQFIFQYYREEENGRGNFPPRFSGLQFPNYSSELNVNALELDDSALYLCASSLGSGAGNTIYFGEGSWLTVV.

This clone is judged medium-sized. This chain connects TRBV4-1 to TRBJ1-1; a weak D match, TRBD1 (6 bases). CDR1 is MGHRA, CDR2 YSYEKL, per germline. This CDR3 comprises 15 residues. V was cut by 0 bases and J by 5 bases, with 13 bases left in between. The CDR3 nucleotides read TGCGCCAGCAGCCAAGACGGCAGGGGTTTTACTGAAGCTTTCTTT. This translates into CASSQDGRGFTEAFF.